This T cell receptor (beta chain) was documented in a study of cytomegalovirus exposure and HLA in healthy donors. This clone was seen once. Other DNA sequences from this sample encode an identical CDR3 as well. The CDR3 is 14 amino acids. The ends lost 2 bases at V and 4 bases at J; junction bases unmatched: 2. Germline CDR1 and CDR2: MGHRA and YSYEKL. The PCR used 60 Vbeta and 13 Jbeta primers. The protocol was immunoSEQ multiplex PCR, while the TCRdb copy is restricted to in-frame clones and leaves out a portion. The sample yields 95,000 to 150,000 clones, approximately 80% seen once. The V and J genes are TRBV4-1 and TRBJ1-2; 9 nucleotides line up with TRBD1. The clonotype comes from a man aged 25-45 years in good health and CMV-seropositive. The specimen was PBMCs. CDR3 sequence: CASSQKGQGYGYTF. DNA of the CDR3: TGCGCCAGCAGCCAAAAGGGACAGGGCTATGGCTACACCTTC.